This record concerns one T cell receptor (beta chain) sequence. With 4 bases removed from V and 6 bases from J, the gap between germline ends came to 21 bases. CDR1 SGHRS and CDR2 YFSETQ come from the germline V gene. The CDR3 is made up of 16 amino acids. This entry is derived from a study of radiotherapy plus CTLA-4 blockade in lung cancer. Only in-frame clones appear in the TCRdb table, and some are missing; sequencing was by immunoSEQ multiplex PCR. Found here are some 43,000 clones, roughly 80% of them singletons; the top ten hold 3% to 4%. Sequences were derived from peripheral blood, sampled from a patient treated with radiotherapy plus ipilimumab. This clonotype was sampled from a human donor with non-small cell lung cancer who had stable disease on radiotherapy plus ipilimumab. This chain connects TRBV5-1 to TRBJ2-3; D is perhaps TRBD2 (6 bases). DNA of the CDR3: TGCGCCAGCAGCCTAGACTCAGGAGGGGTTTCGGATACGCAGTATTTT. Protein sequence: CASSLDSGGVSDTQYF.